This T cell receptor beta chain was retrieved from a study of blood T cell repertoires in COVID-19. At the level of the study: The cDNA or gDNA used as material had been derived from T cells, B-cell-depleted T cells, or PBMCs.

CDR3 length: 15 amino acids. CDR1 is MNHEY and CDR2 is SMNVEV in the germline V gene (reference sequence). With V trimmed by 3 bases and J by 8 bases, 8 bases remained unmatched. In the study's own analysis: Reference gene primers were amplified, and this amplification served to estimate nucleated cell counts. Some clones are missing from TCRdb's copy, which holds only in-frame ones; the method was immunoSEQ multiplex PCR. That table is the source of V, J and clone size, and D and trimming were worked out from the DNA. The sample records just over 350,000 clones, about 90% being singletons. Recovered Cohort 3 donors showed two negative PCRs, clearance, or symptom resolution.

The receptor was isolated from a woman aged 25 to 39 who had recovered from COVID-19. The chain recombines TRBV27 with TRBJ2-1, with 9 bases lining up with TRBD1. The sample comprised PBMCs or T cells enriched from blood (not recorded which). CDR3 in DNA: TGTGCCAGCAGTTTGCTGGGACAGGGCCAGCATGAGCAGTTCTTC. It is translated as CASSLLGQGQHEQFF.